This T cell receptor (beta chain) derives from a study of blood T cell repertoires in COVID-19. Study-level background: Some COVID-19 samples were acute and others convalescent; all came from the United States, Italy and Spain. Nucleic acid was either cDNA or gDNA, and it came from T cells, B-cell-depleted T cells, or PBMCs.

The germline V gene encodes CDR1 SGHNT and CDR2 YYREEE (reference sequence). The V gene end was trimmed by 4 bases and the J gene end by 0 bases; junction bases not matched to a gene: 10. This CDR3 region has 17 residues. Assay used: immunoSEQ multiplex PCR; TCRdb lists only in-frame clones, some missing. Of 250,000 to 300,000 clones listed, approximately 79% are singletons. Clinical history reported by participants formed the basis on which cohorts were assigned. This sequence was found in a man in his thirties or forties with acute COVID-19. V is TRBV5-4 and J is TRBJ2-7, with 10 nucleotides matching TRBD1. Sequences were obtained from PBMCs or T cells enriched from blood (not recorded which). The CDR3 here is CASSRYKTGGSSYEQYV. The CDR3 nucleotides read TGTGCCAGCAGCCGCTATAAGACAGGGGGCAGCTCCTACGAGCAGTACGTC.